Each of the 6 T cell receptor beta chains below was sequenced from the same sample in a study of cytomegalovirus exposure and HLA in healthy donors. The PCR made use of 60 Vbeta and 13 Jbeta primers. Method: immunoSEQ multiplex PCR; TCRdb's copy keeps in-frame clones and lacks some. The sample has 30,000 to 40,000 clones, roughly nine tenths seen once; the top ten hold roughly 2.6%. The sequencing input was PBMCs. Every receptor here comes from a woman under 30 in good health and CMV-seronegative.

This chain connects TRBV6-1 to TRBJ2-7; D not resolved. Germline V gives CDR1 MNHNS, CDR2 SASEGT. The ends were cut back, 2 bases at V and 0 bases at J, with 8 bases in the middle. The CDR3 is 14 residues long. The CDR3 loop is CASSEQSNSYEQYF. In DNA form, the CDR3 reads TGTGCCAGCAGTGAACAAAGCAACTCCTACGAGCAGTACTTC.

The rearrangement links TRBV27 to TRBJ2-5; the match to TRBD2 covers 10 bases. The junction had 8 bases not matched to a gene; V was cut back by 5 bases and J by 2 bases. CDR1 MNHEY and CDR2 SMNVEV come from the germline V gene (reference sequence). The CDR3 covers 16 residues. The CDR3 reads CASSVEAGGHQETQYF. In nucleotides, the CDR3 is TGTGCCAGCAGTGTGGAAGCGGGAGGGCATCAAGAGACCCAGTACTTC.

The genes are TRBV28 and TRBJ2-7; possibly TRBD1 for D (5 bases). CDR3 length: 16 amino acids. CDR1 and CDR2 from the germline V gene are MDHEN and SYDVKM. The V end lost 5 bases, the J end lost 1 base, and 18 bases lay between the germline ends. For the CDR3, the DNA is TGTGCCAGCAGTCTCCGACAGACCTCCAGGTCCTACGAGCAGTACTTC. As protein: CASSLRQTSRSYEQYF.

The chain uses TRBV29-1 and TRBJ2-7, with 9 positions matching TRBD1. The V gene end was trimmed by 3 bases and the J gene end by 4 bases; junction bases not matched to a gene: 7. The germline V gene encodes CDR1 SQVTM and CDR2 ANQGSEA. This CDR3 spans 14 amino acids. The CDR3 DNA follows: TGCAGCGTTGATACCTCCGGGACAGGGTACGAGCAGTACTTC. Its protein product is CSVDTSGTGYEQYF.

This rearrangement joins TRBV28 to TRBJ1-3; TRBD1 might be the D (5 bases). This CDR3 region has 14 residues. V lost 8 bases to trimming and J lost 0 bases, with 11 bases between them. The germline CDR1 and CDR2 sequences are MDHEN and SYDVKM. The CDR3 DNA sequence: TGTGCCAGCGTAGACAGCCTCTCTGGAAACACCATATATTTT. This codes for CASVDSLSGNTIYF.

The chain couples TRBV11-2 to TRBJ2-7, with TRBD2 matching over 10 bases. V lost 1 base, J lost 6 bases, and 3 bases stayed unmatched. The CDR3 covers 14 residues. Germline V gene lookup returns CDR1 SGHAT and CDR2 FQNNGV. The CDR3 here is CASSLALAGIEQYF. In DNA, the CDR3 is TGTGCCAGCAGCTTAGCACTAGCGGGAATCGAGCAGTACTTC.